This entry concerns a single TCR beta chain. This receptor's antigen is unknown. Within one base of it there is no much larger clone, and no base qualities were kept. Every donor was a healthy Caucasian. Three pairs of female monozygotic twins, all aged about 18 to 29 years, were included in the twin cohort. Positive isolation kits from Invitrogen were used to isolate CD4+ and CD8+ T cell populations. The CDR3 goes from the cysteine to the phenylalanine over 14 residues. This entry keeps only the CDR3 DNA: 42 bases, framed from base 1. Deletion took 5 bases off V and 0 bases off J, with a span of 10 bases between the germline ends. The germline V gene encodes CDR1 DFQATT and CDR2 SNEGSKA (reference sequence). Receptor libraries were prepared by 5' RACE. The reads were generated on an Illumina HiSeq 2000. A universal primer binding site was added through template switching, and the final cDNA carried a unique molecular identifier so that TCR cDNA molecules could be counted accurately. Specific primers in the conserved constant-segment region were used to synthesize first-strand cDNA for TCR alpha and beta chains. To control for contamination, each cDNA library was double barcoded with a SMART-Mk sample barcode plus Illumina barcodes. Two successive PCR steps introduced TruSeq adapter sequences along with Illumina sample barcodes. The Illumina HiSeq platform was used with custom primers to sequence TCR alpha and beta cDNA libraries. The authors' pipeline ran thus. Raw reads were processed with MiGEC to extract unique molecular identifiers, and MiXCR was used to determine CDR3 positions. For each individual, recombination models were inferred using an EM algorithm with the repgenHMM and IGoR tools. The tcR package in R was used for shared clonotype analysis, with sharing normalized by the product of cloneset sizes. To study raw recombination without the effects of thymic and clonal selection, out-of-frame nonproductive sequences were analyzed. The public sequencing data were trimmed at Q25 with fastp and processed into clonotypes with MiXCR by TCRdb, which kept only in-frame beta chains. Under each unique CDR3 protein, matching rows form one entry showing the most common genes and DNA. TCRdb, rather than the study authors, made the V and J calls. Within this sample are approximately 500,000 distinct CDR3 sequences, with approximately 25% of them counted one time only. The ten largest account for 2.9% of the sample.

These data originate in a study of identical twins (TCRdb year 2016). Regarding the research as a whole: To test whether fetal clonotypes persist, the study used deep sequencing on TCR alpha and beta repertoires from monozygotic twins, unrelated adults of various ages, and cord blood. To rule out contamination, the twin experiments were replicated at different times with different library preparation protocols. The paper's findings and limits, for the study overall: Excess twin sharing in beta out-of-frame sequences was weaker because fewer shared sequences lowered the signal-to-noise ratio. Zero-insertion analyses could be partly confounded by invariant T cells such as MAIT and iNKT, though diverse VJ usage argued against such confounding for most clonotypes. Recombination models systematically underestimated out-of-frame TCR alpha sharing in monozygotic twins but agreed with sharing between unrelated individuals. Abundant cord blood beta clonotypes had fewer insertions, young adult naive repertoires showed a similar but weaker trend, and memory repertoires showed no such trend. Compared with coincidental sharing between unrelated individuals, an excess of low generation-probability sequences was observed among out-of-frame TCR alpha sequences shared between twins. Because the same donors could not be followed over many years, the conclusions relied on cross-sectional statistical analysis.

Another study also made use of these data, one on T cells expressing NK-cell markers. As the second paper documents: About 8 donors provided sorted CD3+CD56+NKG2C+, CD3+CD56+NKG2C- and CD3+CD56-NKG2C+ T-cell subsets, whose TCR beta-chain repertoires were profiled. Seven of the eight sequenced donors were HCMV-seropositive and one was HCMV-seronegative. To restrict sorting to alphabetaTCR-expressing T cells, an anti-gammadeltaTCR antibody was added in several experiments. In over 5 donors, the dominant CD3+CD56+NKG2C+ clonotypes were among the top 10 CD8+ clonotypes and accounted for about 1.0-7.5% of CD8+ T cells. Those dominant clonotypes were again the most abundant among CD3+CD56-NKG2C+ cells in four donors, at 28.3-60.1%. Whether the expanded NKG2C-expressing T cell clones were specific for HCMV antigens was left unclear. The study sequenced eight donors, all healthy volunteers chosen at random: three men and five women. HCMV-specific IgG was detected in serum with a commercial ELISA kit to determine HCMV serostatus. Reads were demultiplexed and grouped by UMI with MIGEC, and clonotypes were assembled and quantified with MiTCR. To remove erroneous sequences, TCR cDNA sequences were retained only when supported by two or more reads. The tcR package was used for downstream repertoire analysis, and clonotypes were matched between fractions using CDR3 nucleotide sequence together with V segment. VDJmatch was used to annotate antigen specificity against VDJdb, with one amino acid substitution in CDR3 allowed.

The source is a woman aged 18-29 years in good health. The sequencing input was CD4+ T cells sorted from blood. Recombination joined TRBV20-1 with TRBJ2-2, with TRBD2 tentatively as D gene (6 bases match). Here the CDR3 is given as CSAPGRPNTGELFF. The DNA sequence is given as TGCAGTGCTCCTGGGAGGCCGAACACCGGGGAGCTGTTTTTT.